This TCR beta chain came from a study of T cells in Graves' hyperthyroidism and ophthalmopathy. This clonotype was seen many times. Germline lookup yields CDR1 SNHLY and CDR2 FYNNEI. Between the trimmed V and J ends, which lost 6 bases and 2 bases, there was a span of 14 bases. The CDR3 totals 15 residues. What was amplified from RNA transcripts were TCR beta CDR3 regions. The HTBI primer set drove a first-round RT-PCR of the TCR CDR3. MiXCR, run by TCRdb on the multiplex PCR reads, gives a single entry per CDR3 protein. Among over 450,000 distinct CDR3 sequences listed, around 15% were seen once. The source material was blood. The receptor was derived from a woman between 18 and 29 years old with Graves' hyperthyroidism. The gene calls are TRBV2 and TRBJ1-5; no firm D call. The CDR3 region has the DNA TGTGCCAGCAGCCCGAATACTCAGGGCAATCAGCCCCAGCATTTT. Its protein product is CASSPNTQGNQPQHF. Combining the CDR3 with reference TRBV2 and TRBJ1-5 gives the whole variable domain EPEVTQTPSHQVTQMGQEVILRCVPISNHLYFYWYRQILGQKVEFLVSFYNNEISEKSEIFDDQFSVERPDGSNFTLKIRSTKLEDSAMYFCASSPNTQGNQPQHFGDGTRLSIL.